This T cell receptor beta chain was recorded in a study of blood T cell repertoires in COVID-19. Assay used: immunoSEQ multiplex PCR; TCRdb lists only in-frame clones, some missing. Among about 180,000 clones listed, 60% to 80% were seen once. Germline V lookup: CDR1 SGDLS, CDR2 YYNGEE. The CDR3 is 15 residues long. The V end was cut by 0 bases, the J end by 6 bases, with 13 bases between. The chain couples TRBV9 to TRBJ2-1, with D perhaps TRBD2 (6 bases). The sequenced sample consisted of PBMCs or T cells enriched from blood (not recorded which). This clonotype originated in a woman between 45 and 60 years old who had recovered from COVID-19. CDR3 region: CASSVEQRAFNEQFF. The CDR3 DNA reads as TGTGCCAGCAGCGTAGAACAGCGGGCGTTCAATGAGCAGTTCTTC.